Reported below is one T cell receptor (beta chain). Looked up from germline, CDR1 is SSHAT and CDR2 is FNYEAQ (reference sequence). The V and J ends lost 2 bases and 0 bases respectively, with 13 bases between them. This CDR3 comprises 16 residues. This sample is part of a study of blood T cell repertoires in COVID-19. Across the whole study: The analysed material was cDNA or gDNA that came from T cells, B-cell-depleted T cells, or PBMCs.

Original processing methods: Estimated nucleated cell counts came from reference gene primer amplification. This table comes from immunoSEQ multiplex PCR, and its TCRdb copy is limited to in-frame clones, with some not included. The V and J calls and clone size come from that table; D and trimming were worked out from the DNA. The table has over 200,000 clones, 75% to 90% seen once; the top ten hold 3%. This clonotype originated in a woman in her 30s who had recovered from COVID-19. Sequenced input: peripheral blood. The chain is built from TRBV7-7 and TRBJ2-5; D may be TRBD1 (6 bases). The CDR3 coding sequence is TGTGCCAGCAGCTTACGGCCAGGGGATTACCAAGAGACCCAGTACTTC. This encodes CASSLRPGDYQETQYF.